The subject of this entry is one TCR beta chain. The data are from a study of cytomegalovirus exposure and HLA in healthy donors. Vbeta (60) and Jbeta (13) primers were used in the PCR. Data came from immunoSEQ multiplex PCR; TCRdb stores just in-frame clones and leaves some out. The table lists approximately 110,000 clones, around three quarters of them singletons. The sequence was collected from a human donor in good health. The sequencing input was PBMCs.

As DNA, the CDR3 is TGTGCCAGCAGTTTAGGCAGGTCTAACTATGGCTACACCTTC. Translating gives CASSLGRSNYGYTF. The genes are TRBV28 and TRBJ1-2; no reliable D call. CDR3 length: 14 residues. The V end was cut by 2 bases, the J end by 0 bases, with 7 bases between. Germline V gene lookup returns CDR1 MDHEN and CDR2 SYDVKM.